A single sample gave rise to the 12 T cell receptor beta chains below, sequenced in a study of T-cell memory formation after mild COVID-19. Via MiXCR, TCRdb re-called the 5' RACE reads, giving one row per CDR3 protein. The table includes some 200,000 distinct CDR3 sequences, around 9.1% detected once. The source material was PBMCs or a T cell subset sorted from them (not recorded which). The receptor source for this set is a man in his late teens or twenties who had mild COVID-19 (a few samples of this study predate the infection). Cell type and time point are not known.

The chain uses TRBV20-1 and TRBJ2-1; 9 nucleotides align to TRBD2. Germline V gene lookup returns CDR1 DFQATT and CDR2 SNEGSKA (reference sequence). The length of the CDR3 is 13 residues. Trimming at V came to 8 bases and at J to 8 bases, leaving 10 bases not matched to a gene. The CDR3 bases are TGCAGTAAGGCCGGGACTAGCATCGATGAGCAGTTCTTC. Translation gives CSKAGTSIDEQFF.

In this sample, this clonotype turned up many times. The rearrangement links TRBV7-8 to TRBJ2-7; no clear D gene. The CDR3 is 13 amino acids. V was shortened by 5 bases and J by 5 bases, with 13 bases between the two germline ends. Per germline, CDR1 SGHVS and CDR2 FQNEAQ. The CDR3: CASSLSRIDEQYV. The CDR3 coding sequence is TGTGCCAGCAGCCTTAGTCGCATCGACGAGCAGTACGTC.

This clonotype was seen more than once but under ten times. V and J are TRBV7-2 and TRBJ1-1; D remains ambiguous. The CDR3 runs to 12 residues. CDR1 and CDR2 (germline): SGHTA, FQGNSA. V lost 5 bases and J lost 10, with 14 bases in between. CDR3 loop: CASSPRETPAFF. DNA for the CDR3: TGTGCCAGCAGCCCTCGGGAAACCCCAGCTTTCTTT. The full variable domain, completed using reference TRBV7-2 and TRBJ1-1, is GAGVSQSPSNKVTEKGKDVELRCDPISGHTALYWYRQSLGQGLEFLIYFQGNSAPDKSGLPSDRFSAERTGGSVSTLTIQRTQQEDSAVYLCASSPRETPAFFGQGTRLTVV.

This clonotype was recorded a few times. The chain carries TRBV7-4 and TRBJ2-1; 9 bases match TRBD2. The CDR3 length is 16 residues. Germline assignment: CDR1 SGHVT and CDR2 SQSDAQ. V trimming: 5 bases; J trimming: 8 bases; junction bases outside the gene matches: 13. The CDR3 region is CASSEEGTSRDDEQFF. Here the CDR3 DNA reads TGTGCCAGCAGCGAAGAGGGGACTAGCAGAGACGATGAGCAGTTCTTC.

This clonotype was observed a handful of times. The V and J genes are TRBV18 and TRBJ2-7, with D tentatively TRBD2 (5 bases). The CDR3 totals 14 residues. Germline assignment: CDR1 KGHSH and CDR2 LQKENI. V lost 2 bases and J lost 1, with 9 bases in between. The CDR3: CASSPGSQSYEQYF. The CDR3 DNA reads TGTGCCAGCTCACCAGGGAGTCAGTCCTACGAGCAGTACTTC.

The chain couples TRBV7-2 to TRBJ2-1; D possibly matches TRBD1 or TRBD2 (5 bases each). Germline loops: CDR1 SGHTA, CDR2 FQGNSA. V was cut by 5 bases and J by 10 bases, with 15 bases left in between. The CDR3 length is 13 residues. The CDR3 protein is CASSPTVRDEQFF. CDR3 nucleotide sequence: TGTGCCAGCAGCCCCACGGTCCGGGACGAGCAGTTCTTC.

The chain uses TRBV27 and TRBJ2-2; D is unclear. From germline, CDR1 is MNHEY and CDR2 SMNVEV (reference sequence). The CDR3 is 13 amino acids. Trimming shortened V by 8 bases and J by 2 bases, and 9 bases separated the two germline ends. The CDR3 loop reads CASGRQNTGELFF. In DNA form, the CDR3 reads TGTGCCAGCGGTCGGCAAAACACCGGGGAGCTGTTTTTT.

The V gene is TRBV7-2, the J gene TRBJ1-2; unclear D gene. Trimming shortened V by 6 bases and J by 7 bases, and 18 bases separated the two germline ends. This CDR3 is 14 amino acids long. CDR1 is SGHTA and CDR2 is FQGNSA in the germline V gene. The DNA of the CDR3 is TGTGCCAGCAGAGACGGGAGCGCCGTTCCTGGCTACACCTTC. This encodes CASRDGSAVPGYTF.

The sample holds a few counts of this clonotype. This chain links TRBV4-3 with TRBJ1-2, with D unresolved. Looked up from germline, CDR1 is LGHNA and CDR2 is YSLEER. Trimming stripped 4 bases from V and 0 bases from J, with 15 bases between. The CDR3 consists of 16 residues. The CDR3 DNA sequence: TGCGCCAGCAGCCCCACCTTAGTGTTAGCTAACTATGGCTACACCTTC. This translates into CASSPTLVLANYGYTF.

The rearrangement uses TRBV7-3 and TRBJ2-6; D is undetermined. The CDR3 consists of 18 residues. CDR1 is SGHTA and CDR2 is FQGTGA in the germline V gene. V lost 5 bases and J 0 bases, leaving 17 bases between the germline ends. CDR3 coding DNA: TGTGCCAGCAGCCCAGTTGGCGTCCTAGGCTCTGGGGCCAACGTCCTGACTTTC. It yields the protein CASSPVGVLGSGANVLTF.

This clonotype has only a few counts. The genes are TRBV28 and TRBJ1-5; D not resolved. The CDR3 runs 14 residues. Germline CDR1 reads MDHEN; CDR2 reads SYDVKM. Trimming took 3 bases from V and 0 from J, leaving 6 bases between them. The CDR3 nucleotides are TGTGCCAGCAGTTTTGCTCTTAGCAATCAGCCCCAGCATTTT. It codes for CASSFALSNQPQHF.

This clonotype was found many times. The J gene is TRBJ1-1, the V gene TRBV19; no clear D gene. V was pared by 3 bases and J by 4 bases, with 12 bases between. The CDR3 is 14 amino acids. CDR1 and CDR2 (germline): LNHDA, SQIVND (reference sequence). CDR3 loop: CASSILAHSTEAFF. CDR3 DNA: TGTGCCAGTAGTATTCTAGCCCACAGCACTGAAGCTTTCTTT.